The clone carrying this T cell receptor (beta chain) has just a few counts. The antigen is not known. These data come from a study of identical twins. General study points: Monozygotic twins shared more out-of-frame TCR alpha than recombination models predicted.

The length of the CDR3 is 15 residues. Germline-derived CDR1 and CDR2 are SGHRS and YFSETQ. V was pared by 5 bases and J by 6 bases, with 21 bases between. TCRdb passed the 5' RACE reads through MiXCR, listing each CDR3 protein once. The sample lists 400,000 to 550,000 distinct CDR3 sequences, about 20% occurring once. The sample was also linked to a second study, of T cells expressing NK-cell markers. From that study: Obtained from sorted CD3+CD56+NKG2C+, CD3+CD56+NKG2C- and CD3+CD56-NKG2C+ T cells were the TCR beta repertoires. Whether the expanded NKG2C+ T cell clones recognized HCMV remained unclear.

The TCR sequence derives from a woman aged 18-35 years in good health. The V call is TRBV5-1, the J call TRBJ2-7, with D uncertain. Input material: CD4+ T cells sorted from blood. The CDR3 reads CASRKSLGIAGEQYF. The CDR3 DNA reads TGCGCCAGCAGAAAAAGTTTGGGGATTGCAGGCGAGCAGTACTTC.